The rows below give T cell receptor beta chains drawn from one sample of a study of T cell responses to AZD1222 COVID-19 vaccine. Profiling relied on immunoSEQ multiplex PCR, and the TCRdb table lists in-frame clones only, not all of them. The repertoire holds 150,000 to 200,000 clones, with roughly 92% as singletons. The specimen comprised peripheral blood, sampled 28 days after the second AZD1222 dose. The source of these receptors is an adult who received the AZD1222 COVID-19 vaccine. Each CDR3 is given with its conserved first and last residue. The D gene is left open where the match is weak. Clone size appears in some rows only: once, few, many, or a class for an expanded clone.

J gene: TRBJ2-7; V gene: TRBV6-5; D gene: TRBD1; clone size: -; CDR3 DNA: TGTGCCAGCAGGGCGACAGGGGGCTCCTACGAGCAGTACTTC; CDR3 protein: CASRATGGSYEQYF
J gene: TRBJ1-1; V gene: TRBV7-9; D gene: -; clone size: once; CDR3 DNA: TGTGCCAGCAGCTCGACTCAGTCGGGCACTGAAGCTTTCTTT; CDR3 protein: CASSSTQSGTEAFF
J gene: TRBJ2-7; V gene: TRBV30; D gene: -; clone size: -; CDR3 DNA: TGTGCCTGGAGTGTACAGATGGGAGTTACCTCCTACGAGCAGTACTTC; CDR3 protein: CAWSVQMGVTSYEQYF
J gene: TRBJ2-7; V gene: TRBV20-1; D gene: -; clone size: -; CDR3 DNA: TGCAGTGCTCCGGCCGGTTTCGGCCAGTACTTC; CDR3 protein: CSAPAGFGQYF
J gene: TRBJ2-7; V gene: TRBV5-8; D gene: -; clone size: -; CDR3 DNA: TGTGCCAGCAGTTTAGGGGTTTACGAGCAGTACTTC; CDR3 protein: CASSLGVYEQYF
J gene: TRBJ1-2; V gene: TRBV29-1; D gene: -; clone size: once; CDR3 DNA: TGCAGCGTTGAAGACCCGGACAGACTCTATGGCTACACCTTC; CDR3 protein: CSVEDPDRLYGYTF
J gene: TRBJ2-4; V gene: TRBV6-5; D gene: -; clone size: -; CDR3 DNA: TGTGCCAGCAGTTTAGGGGCGCGGGAAAACATTCAGTACTTC; CDR3 protein: CASSLGARENIQYF
J gene: TRBJ1-2; V gene: TRBV6-6; D gene: -; clone size: few; CDR3 DNA: TGTGCCAGCAGTTACTCGGGGAGAAATGGCTACACCTTC; CDR3 protein: CASSYSGRNGYTF
J gene: TRBJ1-1; V gene: TRBV10-1; D gene: TRBD1; clone size: once; CDR3 DNA: TGCGCCAGCAGGATAGGGGGCCCGAACACTGAAGCTTTCTTT; CDR3 protein: CASRIGGPNTEAFF
J gene: TRBJ1-2; V gene: TRBV30; D gene: TRBD1; clone size: -; CDR3 DNA: TGTGCCTGGGGCGCCGGGACAGGGCACTATGGCTACACCTTC; CDR3 protein: CAWGAGTGHYGYTF